These T cell receptor beta chains were read from a single sample in a study of shared clonotypes between healthy human individuals. TCRdb's table, derived via immunoSEQ multiplex PCR, lists solely in-frame clones and lacks some. The sample carries about 1.1 million clones, roughly 80% recorded once. The sequenced sample consisted of memory CD4+ T cells from PBMCs. The origin of the receptors is a young man in good health. Some clones in this sample may be carry-over from other donors' samples. Each CDR3 is given with its conserved first and last residue. The D gene is left open where the match is weak. The listing skips clone size in some rows; elsewhere it reads once, few, many or a size class.

J gene: TRBJ1-1
clone size: NA
CDR3 length: 12
D gene: NA
V gene: TRBV10-3
CDR3 protein: CAISERGSEAFF
CDR3 DNA: TGTGCCATCAGTGAAAGGGGTTCTGAAGCTTTCTTT

J gene: TRBJ2-5
clone size: NA
CDR3 length: 14
D gene: NA
V gene: TRBV9
CDR3 protein: CASSVGVAQETQYF
CDR3 DNA: TGTGCCAGCAGCGTAGGTGTAGCTCAAGAGACCCAGTACTTC

J gene: TRBJ2-3
clone size: NA
CDR3 length: 12
D gene: NA
V gene: TRBV5-1
CDR3 protein: CASSLPTDTQYF
CDR3 DNA: TGCGCCAGCAGCTTGCCTACAGATACGCAGTATTTT

J gene: TRBJ2-5
clone size: few
CDR3 length: 15
D gene: TRBD2
V gene: TRBV5-1
CDR3 protein: CASSVTSGSLKTQYF
CDR3 DNA: TGCGCCAGCTCCGTGACTAGCGGGAGTCTAAAGACCCAGTACTTC

J gene: TRBJ2-5
clone size: NA
CDR3 length: 14
D gene: NA
V gene: TRBV9
CDR3 protein: CASSVGGIGETQYF
CDR3 DNA: TGTGCCAGCAGCGTAGGTGGAATCGGGGAGACCCAGTACTTC

J gene: TRBJ2-2
clone size: NA
CDR3 length: 15
D gene: TRBD1
V gene: TRBV6-1
CDR3 protein: CASTMDRGHTGELFF
CDR3 DNA: TGTGCCAGCACCATGGACAGGGGGCACACCGGGGAGCTGTTTTTT

J gene: TRBJ2-3
clone size: NA
CDR3 length: 12
D gene: NA
V gene: TRBV4-1
CDR3 protein: CASSQGTGTQYF
CDR3 DNA: TGCGCCAGCAGCCAGGGTACAGGTACGCAGTATTTT

J gene: TRBJ2-2
clone size: few
CDR3 length: 16
D gene: NA
V gene: TRBV10-1
CDR3 protein: CASSESGSADTGELFF
CDR3 DNA: TGCGCCAGCAGTGAGTCAGGGTCCGCTGACACCGGGGAGCTGTTTTTT

J gene: TRBJ2-2
clone size: NA
CDR3 length: 13
D gene: NA
V gene: TRBV5-8
CDR3 protein: CASSLGPTGELFF
CDR3 DNA: TGTGCCAGCAGCTTGGGACCCACCGGGGAGCTGTTTTTT

J gene: TRBJ2-6
clone size: NA
CDR3 length: 14
D gene: NA
V gene: TRBV27
CDR3 protein: CASSFVSGANVLTF
CDR3 DNA: TGTGCCAGCAGTTTTGTCTCTGGGGCCAACGTCCTGACTTTC

J gene: TRBJ1-2
clone size: NA
CDR3 length: 13
D gene: TRBD1
V gene: TRBV14
CDR3 protein: CASSQQTGYGYTF
CDR3 DNA: TGTGCCAGCAGCCAACAGACAGGGTATGGCTACACCTTC

J gene: TRBJ2-7
clone size: NA
CDR3 length: 12
D gene: NA
V gene: TRBV28
CDR3 protein: CASSLRPAAQYF
CDR3 DNA: TGTGCCAGCAGTTTAAGACCCGCGGCGCAGTACTTC

J gene: TRBJ1-5
clone size: NA
CDR3 length: 14
D gene: NA
V gene: TRBV28
CDR3 protein: CASRPGHLNQPQHF
CDR3 DNA: TGTGCCAGCAGGCCGGGACACTTAAATCAGCCCCAGCATTTT

J gene: TRBJ1-1
clone size: NA
CDR3 length: 14
D gene: NA
V gene: TRBV14
CDR3 protein: CASSFGTRRTEAFF
CDR3 DNA: TGTGCCAGCAGCTTCGGGACAAGGAGAACTGAAGCTTTCTTT

J gene: TRBJ2-1
clone size: NA
CDR3 length: 15
D gene: TRBD2
V gene: TRBV5-1
CDR3 protein: CASSRTSGTRYEQFF
CDR3 DNA: TGCGCCAGCAGTCGAACTAGCGGGACGCGCTATGAGCAGTTCTTC

J gene: TRBJ2-4
clone size: NA
CDR3 length: 15
D gene: NA
V gene: TRBV10-3
CDR3 protein: CAISAYGGGPNIQYF
CDR3 DNA: TGTGCCATCAGTGCATACGGGGGCGGGCCAAACATTCAGTACTTC

J gene: TRBJ2-3
clone size: NA
CDR3 length: 14
D gene: NA
V gene: TRBV5-1
CDR3 protein: CASSPDSFTDTQYF
CDR3 DNA: TGCGCCAGCAGCCCCGACTCTTTCACAGATACGCAGTATTTT

J gene: TRBJ1-2
clone size: NA
CDR3 length: 15
D gene: TRBD1
V gene: TRBV5-8
CDR3 protein: CASKSLGGAGYGYTF
CDR3 DNA: TGTGCCAGCAAAAGCCTAGGGGGCGCGGGCTATGGCTACACCTTC

J gene: TRBJ2-7
clone size: few
CDR3 length: 15
D gene: NA
V gene: TRBV27
CDR3 protein: CASTPRRAASYEQYF
CDR3 DNA: TGTGCCAGCACCCCCCGCCGTGCAGCATCCTACGAGCAGTACTTC

J gene: TRBJ1-2
clone size: NA
CDR3 length: 13
D gene: NA
V gene: TRBV18
CDR3 protein: CASSPGPNYGYTF
CDR3 DNA: TGTGCCAGCTCACCGGGACCGAACTATGGCTACACCTTC

J gene: TRBJ2-3
clone size: NA
CDR3 length: 14
D gene: NA
V gene: TRBV11-2
CDR3 protein: CASSLNAVGDTQYF
CDR3 DNA: TGTGCCAGCAGCCTCAACGCCGTTGGAGATACGCAGTATTTT

J gene: TRBJ2-1
clone size: NA
CDR3 length: 14
D gene: TRBD1
V gene: TRBV29-1
CDR3 protein: CSPKKVGGRNEQFF
CDR3 DNA: TGCAGCCCAAAAAAGGTAGGGGGCCGGAATGAGCAGTTCTTC

J gene: TRBJ2-5
clone size: NA
CDR3 length: 11
D gene: NA
V gene: TRBV20-1
CDR3 protein: CSARPEETQYF
CDR3 DNA: TGCAGTGCCCGTCCCGAAGAGACCCAGTACTTC